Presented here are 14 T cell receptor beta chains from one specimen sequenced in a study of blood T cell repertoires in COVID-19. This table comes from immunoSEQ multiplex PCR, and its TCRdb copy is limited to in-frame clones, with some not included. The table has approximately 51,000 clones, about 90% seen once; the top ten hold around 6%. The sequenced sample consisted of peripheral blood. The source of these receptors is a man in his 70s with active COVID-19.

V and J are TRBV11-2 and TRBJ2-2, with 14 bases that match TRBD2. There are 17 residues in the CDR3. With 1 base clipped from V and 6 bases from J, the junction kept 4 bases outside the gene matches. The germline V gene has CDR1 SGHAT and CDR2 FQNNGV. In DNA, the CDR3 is TGTGCCAGCAGCTTAGGACTAGCGGGGGGGCGTGCCGGGGAGCTGTTTTTT. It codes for CASSLGLAGGRAGELFF.

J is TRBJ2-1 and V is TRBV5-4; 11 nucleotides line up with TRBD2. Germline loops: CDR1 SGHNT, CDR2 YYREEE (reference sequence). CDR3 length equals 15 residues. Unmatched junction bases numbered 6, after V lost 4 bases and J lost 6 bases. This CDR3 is CASSNSGGAANEQFF. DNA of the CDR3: TGTGCCAGCAGCAATAGCGGGGGGGCGGCCAATGAGCAGTTCTTC.

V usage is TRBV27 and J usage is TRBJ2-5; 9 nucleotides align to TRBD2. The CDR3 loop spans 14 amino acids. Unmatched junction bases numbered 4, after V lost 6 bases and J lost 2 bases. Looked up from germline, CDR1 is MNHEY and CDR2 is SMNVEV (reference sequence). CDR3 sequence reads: CASRKLAGQETQYF. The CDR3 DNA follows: TGTGCCAGCAGGAAACTAGCGGGTCAAGAGACCCAGTACTTC.

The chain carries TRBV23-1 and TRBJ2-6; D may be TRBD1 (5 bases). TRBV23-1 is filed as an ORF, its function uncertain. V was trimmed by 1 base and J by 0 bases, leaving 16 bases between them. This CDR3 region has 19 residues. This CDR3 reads CASSQFGRAPRSGANVLTF. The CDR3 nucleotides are TGCGCCAGCAGTCAATTTGGCAGGGCACCACGCTCTGGGGCCAACGTCCTGACTTTC.

The CDR3 bases are TGTGCCAGCAAAGGGCGGGGGGGCAGATCAGATACGCAGTATTTT. Its protein product is CASKGRGGRSDTQYF. V gene TRBV13 combines with J gene TRBJ2-3; TRBD2 matches at 9 bases. Germline CDR1 PRHDT, CDR2 FYEKMQ (reference sequence). The V segment lost 7 bases and the J segment 4 bases; nucleotides outside the gene matches: 9. This CDR3 comprises 15 residues.

The CDR3 loop reads CASSTYGTSGGAMETQYF. CDR3 in DNA: TGTGCCAGTAGTACCTACGGGACTAGCGGGGGGGCCATGGAGACCCAGTACTTC. V and J are TRBV19 and TRBJ2-5, with TRBD2 matching 16 bases. The junction had 10 bases not matched to a gene; V was cut back by 4 bases and J by 5 bases. The germline gives CDR1 LNHDA, CDR2 SQIVND (reference sequence). The CDR3 runs 18 residues.

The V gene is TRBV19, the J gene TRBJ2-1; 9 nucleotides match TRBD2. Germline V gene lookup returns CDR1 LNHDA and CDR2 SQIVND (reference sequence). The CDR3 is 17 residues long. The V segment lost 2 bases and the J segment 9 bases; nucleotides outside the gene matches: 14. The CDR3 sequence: CASSISLASGNRGEQFF. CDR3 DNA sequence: TGTGCCAGTAGTATAAGCCTGGCTAGCGGGAATCGGGGTGAGCAGTTCTTC.

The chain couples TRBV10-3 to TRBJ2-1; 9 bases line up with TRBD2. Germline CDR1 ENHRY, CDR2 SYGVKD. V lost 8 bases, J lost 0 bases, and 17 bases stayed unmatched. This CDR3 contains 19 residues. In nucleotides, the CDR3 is TGTGCCATCTCAGAGGGTGTAGCGGGGGCCAAGAGCTCCTACAATGAGCAGTTCTTC. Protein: CAISEGVAGAKSSYNEQFF.

The CDR3 DNA reads as TGTGCCAGCAGCTTAAGGGCGGAGGTTAACTACGAGCAGTACTTC. As protein: CASSLRAEVNYEQYF. V and J are TRBV11-1 and TRBJ2-7; tentative D call: TRBD2 (5 bases). Germline lookup yields CDR1 SGHAT and CDR2 FQDESV (reference sequence). The CDR3 length is 15 residues. Trimming removed 2 bases at V and 3 bases at J, with 14 bases between.

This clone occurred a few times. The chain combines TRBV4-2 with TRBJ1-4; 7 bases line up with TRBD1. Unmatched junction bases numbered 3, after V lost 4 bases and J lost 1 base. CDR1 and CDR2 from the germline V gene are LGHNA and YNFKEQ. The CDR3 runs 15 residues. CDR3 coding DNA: TGTGCCAGCAGCCGAAGACAGGGAACTAATGAAAAACTGTTTTTT. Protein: CASSRRQGTNEKLFF.

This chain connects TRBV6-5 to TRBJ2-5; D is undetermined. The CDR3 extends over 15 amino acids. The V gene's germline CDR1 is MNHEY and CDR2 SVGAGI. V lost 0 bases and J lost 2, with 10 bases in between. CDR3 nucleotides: TGTGCCAGCAGTTACTCGAAAGCAAGACAAGAGACCCAGTACTTC. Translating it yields CASSYSKARQETQYF.

The CDR3 DNA reads TGTGCCAGCGGGACAGGGGCTAGCACAGATACGCAGTATTTT. Translation: CASGTGASTDTQYF. The chain carries TRBV6-5 and TRBJ2-3; 10 nucleotides match TRBD1. The germline V gene has CDR1 MNHEY and CDR2 SVGAGI. The CDR3 contains 14 residues. Trimming removed 8 bases from V and 0 bases from J; junction bases left unmatched: 2.

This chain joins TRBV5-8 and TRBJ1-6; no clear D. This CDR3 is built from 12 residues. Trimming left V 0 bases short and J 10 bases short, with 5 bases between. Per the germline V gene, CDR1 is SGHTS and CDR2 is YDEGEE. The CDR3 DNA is TGTGCCAGCAGCTTGGGCCGGTCACCCCTCCACTTT. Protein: CASSLGRSPLHF. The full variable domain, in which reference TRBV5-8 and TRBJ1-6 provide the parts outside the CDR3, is EAGVTQSPTHLIKTRGQQATLRCSPISGHTSVYWYQQALGLGLQFLLWYDEGEERNRGNFPPRFSGRQFPNYSSELNVNALELEDSALYLCASSLGRSPLHFGNGTRLTVT.

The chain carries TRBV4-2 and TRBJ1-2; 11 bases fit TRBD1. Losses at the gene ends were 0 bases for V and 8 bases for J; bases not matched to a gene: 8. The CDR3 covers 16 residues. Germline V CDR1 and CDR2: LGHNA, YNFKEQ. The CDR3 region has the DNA TGTGCCAGCAGCCAAGATCGAGGACAGGGGGCGGGCGGCTACACCTTC. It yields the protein CASSQDRGQGAGGYTF.